Listed here are 28 T cell receptor beta chains from one sample, sequenced in a study of vaccination and CD4 T cells after COVID-19. Treatment in this sample: roughly 10-day PBMC culture with coronavirus spike peptide pools or control peptides (ViraFEST assay). Antigen specificity for these receptors is unknown. Sequenced with the Oncomine TCR Beta short-read assay was DNA taken from cultured CD4+ T cells. TCRdb passed the PCR reads through MiXCR, listing each CDR3 protein once. The repertoire holds some 15,000 distinct CDR3 sequences, with about 57% as singletons. Sequenced: CD4+ T cells from blood, cultured in vitro. All receptors come from a human donor who had recovered from COVID-19.

In this sample, this clonotype turned up a few times. J is TRBJ1-5 and V is TRBV6-1; 8 bases map to TRBD1. Germline loops: CDR1 MNHNS, CDR2 SASEGT. The CDR3 has 16 residues. After removal of 4 bases from V and 0 bases from J, the junction contained 5 bases not matched to a gene. DNA of the CDR3: TGTGCCAGCAGTGGCGGGACAGGTGTTAGCAATCAGCCCCAGCATTTT. Protein sequence: CASSGGTGVSNQPQHF.

V usage is TRBV20-1 and J usage is TRBJ2-3; D unclear. V lost 4 bases, J lost 4 bases, and 18 bases lay in between. This CDR3 spans 15 amino acids. Germline-derived CDR1 and CDR2 are DFQATT and SNEGSKA (reference sequence). This CDR3 reads CSANRLEEISDTQYF. The CDR3 bases are TGCAGTGCTAATCGGCTCGAAGAGATCTCAGATACGCAGTATTTT.

This clonotype was seen a handful of times. V and J are TRBV27 and TRBJ2-2, with 10 bases that match TRBD2. Germline-derived CDR1 and CDR2 are MNHEY and SMNVEV (reference sequence). The CDR3 has 15 residues. After removal of 6 bases from V and 8 bases from J, the junction contained 9 bases not matched to a gene. The CDR3 sequence: CASSRTSGTGGELFF. In nucleotides, the CDR3 is TGTGCCAGCAGCAGGACTAGCGGAACGGGAGGGGAGCTGTTTTTT.

The rearrangement uses TRBV6-1 and TRBJ1-2; 8 nucleotides match TRBD1. The CDR3 contains 13 residues. Germline V lookup: CDR1 MNHNS, CDR2 SASEGT. V was clipped by 7 bases and J by 6 bases; unmatched bases: 7. The CDR3 region has the DNA TGTGCCAGCAAAACCCAGGGGGCGGATGGCTACACCTTC. Its protein is CASKTQGADGYTF.

The J gene is TRBJ2-5, the V gene TRBV7-3; tentatively, D is TRBD2 (6 bases). CDR1 is SGHTA, CDR2 FQGTGA, per germline. V lost 2 bases to trimming and J lost 2 bases, with 18 bases between them. The CDR3 has 17 residues. The CDR3 spells CASSLLGTLGGQETQYF. In DNA, the CDR3 is TGTGCCAGCAGCTTATTGGGGACCCTTGGGGGGCAAGAGACCCAGTACTTC.

The V gene is TRBV5-1, the J gene TRBJ1-1; D possibly corresponds to TRBD1 (5 bases). The ends were cut back, 5 bases at V and 0 bases at J, with 11 bases in the middle. This CDR3 contains 14 residues. Germline CDR1 and CDR2: SGHRS and YFSETQ. The CDR3 sequence: CASRGVGLNTEAFF. As DNA, the CDR3 is TGCGCCAGCAGAGGCGTGGGACTGAACACTGAAGCTTTCTTT.

The chain recombines TRBV19 with TRBJ1-5, with 10 bases identical to TRBD1. CDR1 and CDR2 from the germline V gene are LNHDA and SQIVND (reference sequence). The CDR3 contains 13 residues. The trim removed 11 bases at V and 5 bases at J, leaving 6 bases unmatched. The CDR3 spells CAADRGAYQPQHF. The DNA of the CDR3 is TGTGCCGCGGACAGGGGGGCCTATCAGCCCCAGCATTTT.

The chain recombines TRBV5-6 with TRBJ2-5, with D possibly TRBD1 on 6 matching bases. In germline, CDR1 is SGHDT, CDR2 YYEEEE. Trimming removed 4 bases at V and 3 bases at J, with 13 bases between. This CDR3 has 14 residues. CDR3 region: CASSPQGIEETQYF. In DNA, the CDR3 is TGTGCCAGCAGCCCGCAGGGGATTGAAGAGACCCAGTACTTC.

The gene calls are TRBV2 and TRBJ1-2; TRBD1 matches at 7 bases. Per germline, CDR1 SNHLY and CDR2 FYNNEI. The CDR3 has 15 residues. V dropped 0 bases and J dropped 4; count of bases not matched to a gene: 5. CDR3 nucleotides: TGTGCCAGCAGTGAAGCCGACAGGGCACTCTATGGCTACACCTTC. It encodes CASSEADRALYGYTF.

A note on this clonotype: This CDR3 fails to terminate in the conserved phenylalanine or tryptophan, so it likely reflects a read error. The V and J genes are TRBV12-3 or TRBV12-4 and TRBJ1-1; the D gene is possibly TRBD1 (5 bases). This CDR3 spans 11 amino acids. Trimming cost V 2 bases and J 11 bases, with 9 bases left between them. CDR3 sequence (DNA): TGTGCCAGCAGTTTAAGGGACTCGGCTTTCTCT. Its protein is CASSLRDSAFS.

J is TRBJ2-7 and V is TRBV6-1; D remains unclear. The CDR3 has 12 residues. Trimming left V 3 bases short and J 7 bases short, with 10 bases between. Germline V CDR1 and CDR2: MNHNS, SASEGT. CDR3 loop: CASSDGAREQYF. DNA for the CDR3: TGTGCCAGCAGTGATGGAGCCCGAGAGCAGTACTTC.

The chain employs TRBV28 and TRBJ1-2; TRBD1 matches at 9 bases. Unmatched junction bases numbered 5, after V lost 4 bases and J lost 8 bases. The CDR3 consists of 13 residues. CDR1 is MDHEN, CDR2 SYDVKM, per germline. CDR3 residues: CASSWGTGIGYTF. The CDR3 DNA reads TGTGCCAGCAGTTGGGGGACAGGGATAGGCTACACCTTC.

The chain has TRBV12-3 or TRBV12-4 and TRBJ1-4; D may be TRBD1 (5 bases). This CDR3 has 12 amino acids. V lost 8 bases to trimming and J lost 8 bases, with 12 bases between them. The CDR3 is CASRGWGEKLFF. The CDR3, as DNA: TGTGCCAGCCGCGGGTGGGGCGAAAAACTGTTTTTT.

CDR3 region: CASSFGGLAGASTDTQYF. The CDR3 bases are TGTGCCAGCAGCTTTGGTGGACTAGCGGGAGCTAGCACAGATACGCAGTATTTT. This chain links TRBV7-2 with TRBJ2-3, with 13 positions matching TRBD2. The ends lost 3 bases at V and 0 bases at J; junction bases unmatched: 6. The germline CDR1 and CDR2 sequences are SGHTA and FQGNSA. The CDR3 covers 18 residues. Using reference TRBV7-2 and TRBJ2-3 for the parts outside the CDR3, the full variable domain is GAGVSQSPSNKVTEKGKDVELRCDPISGHTALYWYRQSLGQGLEFLIYFQGNSAPDKSGLPSDRFSAERTGGSVSTLTIQRTQQEDSAVYLCASSFGGLAGASTDTQYFGPGTRLTVL.

There are a few counts of this clonotype. The chain is built from TRBV2 and TRBJ1-5, with 9 bases fitting TRBD1. Per germline, CDR1 SNHLY and CDR2 FYNNEI. This CDR3 comprises 14 residues. Unmatched junction bases numbered 2, after V lost 5 bases and J lost 3 bases. CDR3 DNA sequence: TGTGCCAGCAGTTGGGACAGGGTCAATCAGCCCCAGCATTTT. It translates to CASSWDRVNQPQHF.

The chain links TRBV6-1 to TRBJ2-7; D is perhaps TRBD1 (5 bases). In germline, CDR1 is MNHNS, CDR2 SASEGT. This CDR3 region has 11 residues. V lost 6 bases and J lost 2, with 5 bases in between. The CDR3 here is CASSRAYEQYF. Written as DNA, the CDR3 is TGTGCCAGCAGCAGGGCCTACGAGCAGTACTTC.

This clonotype has more than one count but fewer than ten. The chain is built from TRBV7-9 and TRBJ2-1; 9 positions agree with TRBD2. V was clipped by 5 bases and J by 7 bases; unmatched bases: 3. Germline-derived CDR1 and CDR2 are SEHNR and FQNEAQ (reference sequence). The CDR3 is made up of 13 amino acids. The CDR3 nucleotides are TGTGCCAGCAGCCATAGCGGGGGAAATGAGCAGTTCTTC. The encoded protein is CASSHSGGNEQFF.

The chain couples TRBV20-1 to TRBJ2-1; 8 nucleotides match TRBD2. Germline CDR1 and CDR2: DFQATT and SNEGSKA (reference sequence). The CDR3 is 16 residues long. The V gene end was trimmed by 5 bases and the J gene end by 0 bases; junction bases not matched to a gene: 9. CDR3 bases: TGCAGTGCTTCCCGGACTAGCACTAGCTCCTACAATGAGCAGTTCTTC. Protein: CSASRTSTSSYNEQFF.

The genes are TRBV11-2 and TRBJ1-6; D is ambiguous. Trimming took 0 bases from V and 5 from J, leaving 8 bases between them. CDR1 and CDR2 from the germline V gene are SGHAT and FQNNGV. This CDR3 region has 15 residues. The CDR3 region is CASSLDRGNNSPLHF. As DNA, the CDR3 is TGTGCCAGCAGCTTAGACCGCGGGAATAATTCACCCCTCCACTTT.

V gene TRBV6-1 combines with J gene TRBJ2-7; D is perhaps TRBD1 (6 bases). Germline CDR1 reads MNHNS; CDR2 reads SASEGT. The CDR3 contains 11 residues. For the CDR3, the DNA is TGTGCTTCCAGGGGCGGCTACGAGCAGTACTTC. This gives the protein CASRGGYEQYF.

This clonotype was detected only a few times. This sequence joins TRBV19 and TRBJ1-5; 7 bases are a match to TRBD1. V shed 5 bases, J shed 2 bases, and the junction held 6 bases outside the gene matches. Germline V gene sequence: CDR1 LNHDA, CDR2 SQIVND (reference sequence). CDR3 length equals 15 residues. DNA of the CDR3: TGTGCCAGTAGTCAAAGACAGGGTCGCAATCAGCCCCAGCATTTT. The encoded protein is CASSQRQGRNQPQHF.

The chain joins TRBV11-2 to TRBJ1-1; 10 bases match TRBD1. The CDR3 sequence is 19 residues long. Germline CDR1 is SGHAT and CDR2 is FQNNGV. With 0 bases clipped from V and 0 bases from J, the junction kept 10 bases outside the gene matches. The CDR3 nucleotides are TGTGCCAGCAGCTTAGATCTTTTAGGGACAGGGGCTTTGAACACTGAAGCTTTCTTT. Protein: CASSLDLLGTGALNTEAFF.

This sequence joins TRBV6-1 and TRBJ1-1, with TRBD1 matching 8 bases. Trimming removed 5 bases from V and 2 bases from J; junction bases left unmatched: 7. The CDR3 length is 15 residues. Per the germline V gene, CDR1 is MNHNS and CDR2 is SASEGT. The CDR3 loop is CASSRTDRVNTEAFF. The CDR3 bases are TGTGCCAGCAGTCGTACGGACAGGGTAAACACTGAAGCTTTCTTT.

The chain combines TRBV6-2 or TRBV6-3 with TRBJ1-2, with D possibly matching TRBD1 (5 bases). This CDR3 spans 13 amino acids. Germline V gene lookup returns CDR1 MNHEY and CDR2 SVGEGT. V was pared by 7 bases and J by 3 bases, with 12 bases between. CDR3 sequence reads: CASKTGTDYGYTF. The CDR3 DNA follows: TGTGCCAGCAAAACCGGGACCGACTATGGCTACACCTTC.

The rearrangement uses TRBV19 and TRBJ1-5, with no clear D. The V end was cut by 5 bases, the J end by 7 bases, with 12 bases between. Germline assignment: CDR1 LNHDA and CDR2 SQIVND (reference sequence). The CDR3 extends over 13 amino acids. This CDR3 reads CASSEVGVQPQHF. The CDR3 nucleotides read TGTGCCAGTAGTGAAGTTGGGGTCCAGCCCCAGCATTTT.

This rearrangement joins TRBV15 to TRBJ2-7, with D perhaps TRBD2 (6 bases). CDR1 and CDR2 from the germline V gene are LNHNV and YYDKDF (reference sequence). The CDR3 has 12 amino acids. Deletions cut 1 base from V and 6 bases from J, with 7 bases between. The DNA of the CDR3 is TGTGCCACCAGCAGAGGGGGGGTCGAGCAGTACTTC. It specifies CATSRGGVEQYF.

V usage is TRBV21-1 and J usage is TRBJ2-3; TRBD2 is taken as the D call from the table, unchecked against the DNA. TRBV21-1 is a known pseudogene. The CDR3 length is 15 residues. In DNA, the CDR3 is TGTGCCAGCAGCAAAAAGGGACTAGCGGGGCCTACGCAGTATTTT. Amino acids: CASSKKGLAGPTQYF.

V usage is TRBV7-8 and J usage is TRBJ2-3; 8 bases agree with TRBD1. CDR1 and CDR2 from the germline V gene are SGHVS and FQNEAQ. The V gene end was trimmed by 7 bases and the J gene end by 5 bases; junction bases not matched to a gene: 8. CDR3 length: 14 residues. The DNA of the CDR3 is TGTGCCAGCATACTGACAGGGGCAGAAGATACGCAGTATTTT. Amino acid sequence: CASILTGAEDTQYF.